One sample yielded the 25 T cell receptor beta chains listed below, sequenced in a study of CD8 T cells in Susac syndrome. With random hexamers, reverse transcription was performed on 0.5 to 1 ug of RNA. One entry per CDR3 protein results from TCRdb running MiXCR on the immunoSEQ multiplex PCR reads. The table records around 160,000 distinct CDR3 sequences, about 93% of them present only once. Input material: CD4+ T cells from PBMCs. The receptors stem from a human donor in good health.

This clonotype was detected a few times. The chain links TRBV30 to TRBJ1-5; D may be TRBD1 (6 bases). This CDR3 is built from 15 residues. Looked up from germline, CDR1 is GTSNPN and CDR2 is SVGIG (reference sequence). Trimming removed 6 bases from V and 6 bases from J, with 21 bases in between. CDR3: CACSTGNAARQPQHF. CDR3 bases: TGTGCCTGCTCCACAGGGAATGCTGCTCGTCAGCCCCAGCATTTT.

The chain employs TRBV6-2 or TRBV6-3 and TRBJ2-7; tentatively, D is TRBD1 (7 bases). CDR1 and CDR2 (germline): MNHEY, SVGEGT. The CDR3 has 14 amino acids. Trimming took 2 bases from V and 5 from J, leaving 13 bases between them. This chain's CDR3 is CASSYRQGGNEQYF. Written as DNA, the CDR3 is TGTGCCAGCAGTTACAGACAGGGAGGCAACGAGCAGTACTTC.

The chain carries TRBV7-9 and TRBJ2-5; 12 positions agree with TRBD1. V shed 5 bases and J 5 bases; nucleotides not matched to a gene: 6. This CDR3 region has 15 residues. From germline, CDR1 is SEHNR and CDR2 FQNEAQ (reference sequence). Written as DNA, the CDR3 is TGTGCCAGCAGCGGCGGGACAGGGGGCAGGGAGACCCAGTACTTC. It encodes CASSGGTGGRETQYF. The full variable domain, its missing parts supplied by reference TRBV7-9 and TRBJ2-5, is DTGVSQNPRHKITKRGQNVTFRCDPISEHNRLYWYRQTLGQGPEFLTYFQNEAQLEKSRLLSDRFSAERPKGSFSTLEIQRTEQGDSAMYLCASSGGTGGRETQYFGPGTRLLVL.

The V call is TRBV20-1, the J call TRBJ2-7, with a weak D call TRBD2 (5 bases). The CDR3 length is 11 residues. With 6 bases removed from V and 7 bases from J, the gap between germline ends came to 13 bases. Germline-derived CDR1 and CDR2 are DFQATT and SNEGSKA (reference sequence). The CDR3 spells CSARRGLEQYF. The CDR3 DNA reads TGCAGTGCCCGCCGGGGTTTGGAGCAGTACTTC.

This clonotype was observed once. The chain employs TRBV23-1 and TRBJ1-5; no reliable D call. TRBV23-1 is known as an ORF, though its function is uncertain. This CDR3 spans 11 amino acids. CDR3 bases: TGCGCTCGGTTGCCGTGGCAGCCCCAGCATTTT. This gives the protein CARLPWQPQHF.

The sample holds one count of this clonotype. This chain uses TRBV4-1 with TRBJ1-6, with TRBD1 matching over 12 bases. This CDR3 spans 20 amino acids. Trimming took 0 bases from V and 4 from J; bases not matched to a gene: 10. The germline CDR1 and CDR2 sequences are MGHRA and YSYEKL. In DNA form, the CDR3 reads TGCGCCAGCAGCCAAGATCCCGGGACAGGGGGCTTTACTTATAATTCACCCCTCCACTTT. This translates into CASSQDPGTGGFTYNSPLHF.

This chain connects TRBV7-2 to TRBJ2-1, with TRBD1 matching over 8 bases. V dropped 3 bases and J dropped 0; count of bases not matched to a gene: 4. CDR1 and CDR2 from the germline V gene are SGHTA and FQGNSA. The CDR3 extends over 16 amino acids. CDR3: CASSLGTGNSYNEQFF. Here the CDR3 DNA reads TGTGCCAGCAGCTTGGGGACAGGCAACTCCTACAATGAGCAGTTCTTC.

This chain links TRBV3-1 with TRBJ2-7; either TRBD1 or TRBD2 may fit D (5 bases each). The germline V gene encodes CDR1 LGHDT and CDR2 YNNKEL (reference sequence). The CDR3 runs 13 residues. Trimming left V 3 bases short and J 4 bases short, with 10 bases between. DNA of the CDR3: TGTGCCAGCAGCCATCTCTGGGGGTACGAGCAGTACTTC. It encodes CASSHLWGYEQYF.

CDR3 bases: TGCAGTGCTAGAGACTTGACGGACGAGCAGTACTTC. It encodes CSARDLTDEQYF. The chain uses TRBV20-1 and TRBJ2-7, with no clear D. CDR1 is DFQATT and CDR2 is SNEGSKA in the germline V gene (reference sequence). CDR3 length: 12 amino acids. V lost 0 bases and J 5 bases, leaving 8 bases between the germline ends.

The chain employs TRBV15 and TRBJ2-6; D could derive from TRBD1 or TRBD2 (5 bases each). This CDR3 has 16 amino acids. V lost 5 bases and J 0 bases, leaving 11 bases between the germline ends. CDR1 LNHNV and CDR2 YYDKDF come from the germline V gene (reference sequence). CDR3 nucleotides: TGTGCCACCAGCCCGGGACCGGGCTCTGGGGCCAACGTCCTGACTTTC. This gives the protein CATSPGPGSGANVLTF.

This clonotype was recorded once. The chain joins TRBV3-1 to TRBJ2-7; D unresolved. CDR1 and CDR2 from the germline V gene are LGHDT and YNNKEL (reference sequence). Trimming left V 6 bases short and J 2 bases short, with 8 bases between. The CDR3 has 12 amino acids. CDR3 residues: CASSGNPYEQYF. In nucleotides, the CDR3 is TGTGCCAGCAGTGGCAATCCCTACGAGCAGTACTTC.

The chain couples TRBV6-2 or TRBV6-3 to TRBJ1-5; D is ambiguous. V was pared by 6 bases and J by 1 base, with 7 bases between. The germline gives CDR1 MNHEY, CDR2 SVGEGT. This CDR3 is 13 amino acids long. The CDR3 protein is CASRTTSNQPQHF. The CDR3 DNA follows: TGTGCCAGCAGGACAACCAGCAATCAGCCCCAGCATTTT.

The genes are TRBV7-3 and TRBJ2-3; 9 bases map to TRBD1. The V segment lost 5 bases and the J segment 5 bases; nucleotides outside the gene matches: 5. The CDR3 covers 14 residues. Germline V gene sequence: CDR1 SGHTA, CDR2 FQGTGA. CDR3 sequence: CASSAGTGLDTQYF. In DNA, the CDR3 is TGTGCCAGCAGCGCCGGGACAGGGTTAGATACGCAGTATTTT.

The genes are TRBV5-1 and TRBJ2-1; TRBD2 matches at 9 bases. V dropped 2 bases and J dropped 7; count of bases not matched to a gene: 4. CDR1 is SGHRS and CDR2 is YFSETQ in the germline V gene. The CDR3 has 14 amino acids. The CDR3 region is CASSFLAGDNEQFF. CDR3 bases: TGCGCCAGCAGCTTTTTAGCGGGGGATAATGAGCAGTTCTTC.

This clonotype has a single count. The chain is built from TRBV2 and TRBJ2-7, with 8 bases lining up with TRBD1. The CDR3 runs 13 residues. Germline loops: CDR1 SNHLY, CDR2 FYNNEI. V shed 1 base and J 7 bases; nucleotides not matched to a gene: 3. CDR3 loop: CASSEVTGGEQYF. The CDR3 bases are TGTGCCAGCAGTGAAGTTACAGGGGGAGAGCAGTACTTC.

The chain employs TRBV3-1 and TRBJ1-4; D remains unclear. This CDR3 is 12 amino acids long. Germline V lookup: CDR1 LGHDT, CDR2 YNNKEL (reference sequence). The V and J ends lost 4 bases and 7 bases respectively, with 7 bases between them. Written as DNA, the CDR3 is TGTGCCAGCAGCCGGATCGGTGAAAAACTGTTTTTT. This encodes CASSRIGEKLFF.

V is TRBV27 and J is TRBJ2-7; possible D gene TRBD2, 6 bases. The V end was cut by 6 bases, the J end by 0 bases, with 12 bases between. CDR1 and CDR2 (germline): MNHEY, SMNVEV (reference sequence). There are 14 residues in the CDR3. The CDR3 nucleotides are TGTGCCAGCAGCCGGGACGGGAGCTCCTACGAGCAGTACTTC. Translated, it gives CASSRDGSSYEQYF.

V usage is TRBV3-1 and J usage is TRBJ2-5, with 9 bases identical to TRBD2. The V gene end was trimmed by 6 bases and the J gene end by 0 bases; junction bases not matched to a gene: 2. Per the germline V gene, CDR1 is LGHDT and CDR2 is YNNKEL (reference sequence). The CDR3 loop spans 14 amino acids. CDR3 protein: CASSRLADQETQYF. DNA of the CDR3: TGTGCCAGCAGTCGACTAGCGGACCAAGAGACCCAGTACTTC.

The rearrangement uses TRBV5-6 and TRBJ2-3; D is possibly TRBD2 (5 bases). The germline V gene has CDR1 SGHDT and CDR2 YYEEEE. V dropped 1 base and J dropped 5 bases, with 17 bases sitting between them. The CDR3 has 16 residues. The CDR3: CASSLFGPGGIDTQYF. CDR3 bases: TGTGCCAGCAGCTTGTTCGGACCCGGAGGTATAGATACGCAGTATTTT.

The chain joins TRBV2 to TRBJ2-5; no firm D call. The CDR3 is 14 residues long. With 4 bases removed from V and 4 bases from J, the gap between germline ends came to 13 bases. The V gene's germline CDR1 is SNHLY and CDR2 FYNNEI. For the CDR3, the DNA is TGTGCCAGCAGTGGGCGGCTAGTGATAGAGACCCAGTACTTC. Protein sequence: CASSGRLVIETQYF.

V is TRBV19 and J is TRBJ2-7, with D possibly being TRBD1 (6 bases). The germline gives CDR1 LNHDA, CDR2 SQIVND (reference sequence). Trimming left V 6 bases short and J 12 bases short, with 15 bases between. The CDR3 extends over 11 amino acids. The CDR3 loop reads CASRSQGGLYF. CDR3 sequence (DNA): TGTGCCAGTAGATCACAGGGTGGACTGTACTTC.

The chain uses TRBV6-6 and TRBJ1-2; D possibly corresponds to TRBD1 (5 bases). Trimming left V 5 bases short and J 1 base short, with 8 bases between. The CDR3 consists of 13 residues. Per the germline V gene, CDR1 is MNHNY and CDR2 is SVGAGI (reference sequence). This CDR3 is CASSRQLNYGYTF. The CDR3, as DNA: TGTGCCAGCAGTAGACAGCTTAACTATGGCTACACCTTC.

The CDR3 protein is CASSMESSYEQYF. CDR3 bases: TGTGCCAGTAGTATGGAGAGCTCCTACGAGCAGTACTTC. This chain links TRBV19 with TRBJ2-7; D remains unclear. This CDR3 spans 13 amino acids. Per the germline V gene, CDR1 is LNHDA and CDR2 is SQIVND (reference sequence). The V and J ends lost 3 bases and 0 bases respectively, with 6 bases between them.

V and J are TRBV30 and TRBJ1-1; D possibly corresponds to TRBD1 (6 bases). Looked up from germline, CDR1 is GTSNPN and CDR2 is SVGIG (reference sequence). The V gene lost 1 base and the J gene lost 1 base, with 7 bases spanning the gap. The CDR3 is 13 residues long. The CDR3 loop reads CAWSGQANTEAFF. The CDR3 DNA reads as TGTGCCTGGAGTGGACAGGCGAACACTGAAGCTTTCTTT.

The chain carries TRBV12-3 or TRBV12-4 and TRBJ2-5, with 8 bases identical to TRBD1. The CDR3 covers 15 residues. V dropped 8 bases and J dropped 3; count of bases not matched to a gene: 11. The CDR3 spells CASGRQGRSEETQYF. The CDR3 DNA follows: TGTGCCAGCGGGCGACAGGGGAGGAGCGAAGAGACCCAGTACTTC.